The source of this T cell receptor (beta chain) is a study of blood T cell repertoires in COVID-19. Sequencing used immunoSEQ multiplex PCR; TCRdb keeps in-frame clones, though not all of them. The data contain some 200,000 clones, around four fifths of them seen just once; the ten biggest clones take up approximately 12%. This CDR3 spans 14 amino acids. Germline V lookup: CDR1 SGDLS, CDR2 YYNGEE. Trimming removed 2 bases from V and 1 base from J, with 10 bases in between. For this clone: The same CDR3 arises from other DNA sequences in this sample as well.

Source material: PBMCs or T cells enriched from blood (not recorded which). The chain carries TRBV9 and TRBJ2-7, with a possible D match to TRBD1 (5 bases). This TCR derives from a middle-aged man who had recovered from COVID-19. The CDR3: CASSVQGSSYEQYF. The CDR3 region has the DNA TGTGCCAGCAGCGTCCAGGGTTCATCCTACGAGCAGTACTTC.